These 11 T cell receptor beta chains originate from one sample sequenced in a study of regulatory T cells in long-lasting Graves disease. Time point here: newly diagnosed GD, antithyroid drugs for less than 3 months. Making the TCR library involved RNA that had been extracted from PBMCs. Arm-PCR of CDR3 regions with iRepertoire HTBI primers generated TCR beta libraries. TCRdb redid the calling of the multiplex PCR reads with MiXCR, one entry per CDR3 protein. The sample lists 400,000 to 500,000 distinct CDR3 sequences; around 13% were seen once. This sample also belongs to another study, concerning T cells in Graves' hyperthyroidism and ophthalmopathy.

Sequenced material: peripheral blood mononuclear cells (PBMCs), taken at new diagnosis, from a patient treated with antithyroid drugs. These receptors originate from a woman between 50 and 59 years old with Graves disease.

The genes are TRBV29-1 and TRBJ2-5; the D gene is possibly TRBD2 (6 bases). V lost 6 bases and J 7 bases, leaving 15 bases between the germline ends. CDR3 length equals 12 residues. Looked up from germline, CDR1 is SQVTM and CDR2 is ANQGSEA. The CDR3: CSVAGIEGTQYF. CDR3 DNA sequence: TGCAGCGTGGCGGGGATCGAAGGGACCCAGTACTTC. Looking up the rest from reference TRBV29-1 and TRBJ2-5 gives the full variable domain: SAVISQKPSRDICQRGTSLTIQCQVDSQVTMMFWYRQQPGQSLTLIATANQGSEATYESGFVIDKFPISRPNLTFSTLTVSNMSPEDSSIYLCSVAGIEGTQYFGPGTRLLVL.

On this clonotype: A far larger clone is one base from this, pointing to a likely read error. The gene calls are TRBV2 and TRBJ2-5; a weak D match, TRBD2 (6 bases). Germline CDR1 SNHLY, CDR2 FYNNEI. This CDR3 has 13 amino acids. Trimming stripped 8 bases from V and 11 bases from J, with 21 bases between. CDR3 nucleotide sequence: TGTGCCAGCGCCCGGGACTCTGTGAATGAGCAGTACTTC. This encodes CASARDSVNEQYF.

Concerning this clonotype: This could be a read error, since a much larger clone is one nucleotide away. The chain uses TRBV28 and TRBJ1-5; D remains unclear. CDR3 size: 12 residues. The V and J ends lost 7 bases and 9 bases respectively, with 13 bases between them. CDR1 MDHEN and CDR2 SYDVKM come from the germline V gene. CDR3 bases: TGTGCCAGCACCCCCCCCTGGGGGCCCCAGCATTTT. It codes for CASTPPWGPQHF.

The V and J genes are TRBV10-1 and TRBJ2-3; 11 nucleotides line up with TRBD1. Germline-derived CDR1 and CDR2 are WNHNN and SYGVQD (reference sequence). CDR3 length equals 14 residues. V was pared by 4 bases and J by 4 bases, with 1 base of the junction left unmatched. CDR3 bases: TGCGCCAGCAGTGTGGGACAGGGGGCAGATACGCAGTATTTT. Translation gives CASSVGQGADTQYF.

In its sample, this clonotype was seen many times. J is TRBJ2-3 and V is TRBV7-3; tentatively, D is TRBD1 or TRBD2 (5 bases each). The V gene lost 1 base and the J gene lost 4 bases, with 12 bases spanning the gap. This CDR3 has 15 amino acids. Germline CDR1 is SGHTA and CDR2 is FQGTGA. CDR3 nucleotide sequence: TGTGCCAGCAGCTTAATTGGGGGAAACTCAGATACGCAGTATTTT. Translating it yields CASSLIGGNSDTQYF.

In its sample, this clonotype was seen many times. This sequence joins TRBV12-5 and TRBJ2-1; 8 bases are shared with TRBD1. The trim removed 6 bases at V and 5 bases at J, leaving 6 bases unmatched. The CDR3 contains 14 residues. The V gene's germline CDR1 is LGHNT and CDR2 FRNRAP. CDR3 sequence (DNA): TGTGCTAGTGGCCGACAGGGGACGGACAATGAGCAGTTCTTC. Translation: CASGRQGTDNEQFF.

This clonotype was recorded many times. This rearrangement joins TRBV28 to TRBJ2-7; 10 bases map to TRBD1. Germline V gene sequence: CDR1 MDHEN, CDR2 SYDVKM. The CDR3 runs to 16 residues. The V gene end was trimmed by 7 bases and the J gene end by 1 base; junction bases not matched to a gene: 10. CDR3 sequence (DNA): TGTGCCAGCACCTTAAATCCGGGACAGGGGTCCTACGAGCAGTACTTC. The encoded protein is CASTLNPGQGSYEQYF.

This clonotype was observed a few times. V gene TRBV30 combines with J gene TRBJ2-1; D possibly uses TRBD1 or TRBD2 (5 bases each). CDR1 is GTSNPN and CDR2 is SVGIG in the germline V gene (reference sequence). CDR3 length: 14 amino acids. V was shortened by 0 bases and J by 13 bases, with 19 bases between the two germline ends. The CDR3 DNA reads TGTGCCTGGAGTGTACAAATTTTCGGGACGGGCCAGTTCTTC. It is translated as CAWSVQIFGTGQFF.

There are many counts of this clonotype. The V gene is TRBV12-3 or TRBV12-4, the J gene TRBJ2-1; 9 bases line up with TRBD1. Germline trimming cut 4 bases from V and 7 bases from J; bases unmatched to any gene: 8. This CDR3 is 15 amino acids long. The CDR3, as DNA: TGTGCCAGCAGTTCGACCAATGGACAGGGGAATGAGCAGTTCTTC. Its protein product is CASSSTNGQGNEQFF.

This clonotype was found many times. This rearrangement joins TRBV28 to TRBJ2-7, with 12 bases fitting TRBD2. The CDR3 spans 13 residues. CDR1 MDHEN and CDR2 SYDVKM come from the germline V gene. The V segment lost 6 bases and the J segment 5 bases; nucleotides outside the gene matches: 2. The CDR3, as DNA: TGTGCCAGCAGGACTAGCGGGAGCCACGAGCAGTACTTC. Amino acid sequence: CASRTSGSHEQYF.

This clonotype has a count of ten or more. CDR3 loop: CASSQNYGYTF. In nucleotides, the CDR3 is TGTGCCAGTTCTCAAAACTATGGCTACACCTTC. J is TRBJ1-2 and V is TRBV28; D remains ambiguous. CDR3 length: 11 residues. Trimming shortened V by 9 bases and J by 2 bases, and 7 bases separated the two germline ends. The germline V gene encodes CDR1 MDHEN and CDR2 SYDVKM.